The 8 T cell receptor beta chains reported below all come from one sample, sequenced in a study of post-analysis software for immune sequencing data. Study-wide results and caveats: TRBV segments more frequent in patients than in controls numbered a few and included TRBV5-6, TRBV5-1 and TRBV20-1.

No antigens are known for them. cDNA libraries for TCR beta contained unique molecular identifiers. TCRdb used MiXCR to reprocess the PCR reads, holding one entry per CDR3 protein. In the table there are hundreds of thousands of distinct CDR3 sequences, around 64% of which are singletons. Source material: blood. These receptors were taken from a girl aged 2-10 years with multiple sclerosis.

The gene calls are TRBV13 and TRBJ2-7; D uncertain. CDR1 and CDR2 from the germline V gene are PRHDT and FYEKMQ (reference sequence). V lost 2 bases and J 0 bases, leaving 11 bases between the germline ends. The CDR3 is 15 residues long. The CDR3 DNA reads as TGTGCCAGCAGCTTACGGCACTTCAGCTCCTACGAGCAGTACTTC. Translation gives CASSLRHFSSYEQYF. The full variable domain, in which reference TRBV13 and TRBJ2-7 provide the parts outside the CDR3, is AAGVIQSPRHLIKEKRETATLKCYPIPRHDTVYWYQQGPGQDPQFLISFYEKMQSDKGSIPDRFSAQQFSDYHSELNMSSLELGDSALYFCASSLRHFSSYEQYFGPGTRLTVT.

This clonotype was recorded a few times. This CDR3 is CASSLMLNTEAFF. CDR3 coding DNA: TGTGCCAGCAGCTTAATGCTGAACACTGAAGCTTTCTTT. The chain combines TRBV7-3 with TRBJ1-1; D is unclear. V was trimmed by 1 base and J by 0 bases, leaving 3 bases between them. Germline CDR1 SGHTA, CDR2 FQGTGA. The CDR3 has 13 amino acids.

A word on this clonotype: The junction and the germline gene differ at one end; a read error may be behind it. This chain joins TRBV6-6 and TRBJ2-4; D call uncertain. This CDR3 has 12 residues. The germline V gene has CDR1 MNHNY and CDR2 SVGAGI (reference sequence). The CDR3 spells CATSRAKNTQYF. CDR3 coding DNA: TGTGCCACCTCTAGAGCCAAAAACACTCAGTACTTC.

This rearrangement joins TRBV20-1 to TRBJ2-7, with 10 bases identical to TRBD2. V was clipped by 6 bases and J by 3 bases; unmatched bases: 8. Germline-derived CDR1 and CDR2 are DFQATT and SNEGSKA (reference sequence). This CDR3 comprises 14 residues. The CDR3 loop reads CSAGASGSIYEQYF. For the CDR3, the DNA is TGCAGTGCAGGGGCTAGCGGGAGTATCTACGAGCAGTACTTC.

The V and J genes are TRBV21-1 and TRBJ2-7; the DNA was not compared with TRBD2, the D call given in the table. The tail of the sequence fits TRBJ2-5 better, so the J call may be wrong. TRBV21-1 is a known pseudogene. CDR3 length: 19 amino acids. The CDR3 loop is CASSTLTSGGPLRRETQYF. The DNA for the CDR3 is TGTGCCAGCAGCACCCTGACTAGCGGGGGGCCCCTCCGACGAGAGACCCAGTACTTC.

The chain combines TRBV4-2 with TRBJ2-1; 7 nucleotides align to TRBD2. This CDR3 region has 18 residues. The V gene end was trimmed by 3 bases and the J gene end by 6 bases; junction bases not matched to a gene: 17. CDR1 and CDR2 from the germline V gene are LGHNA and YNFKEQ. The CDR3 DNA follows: TGTGCCAGCAGCCACAAACCGCCCCTAGCGGATGTTGGCAATGAGCAGTTCTTC. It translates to CASSHKPPLADVGNEQFF.

CDR3 amino acids: CSARARGYTF. The CDR3 DNA reads TGCAGTGCTAGAGCAAGAGGCTACACCTTC. V gene TRBV20-1 combines with J gene TRBJ1-2; D uncertain. The germline V gene encodes CDR1 DFQATT and CDR2 SNEGSKA (reference sequence). V was trimmed by 1 base and J by 8 bases, leaving 5 bases between them. The CDR3 totals 10 residues.

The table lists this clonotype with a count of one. The CDR3 loop reads CASSWASGANVLTF. In DNA, the CDR3 is TGCGCCAGCAGCTGGGCTTCTGGGGCCAACGTCCTGACTTTC. V and J are TRBV5-1 and TRBJ2-6; no firm D call. This CDR3 comprises 14 residues. Germline CDR1 and CDR2: SGHRS and YFSETQ. V was shortened by 3 bases and J by 1 base, with 5 bases between the two germline ends.